Sequencing of this T cell receptor (beta chain) was carried out in a study of control samples from healthy donors and cancer patients. The method was immunoSEQ multiplex PCR; TCRdb's version includes in-frame clones alone and lacks a portion of them. The profile shows about 55,000 clones, around 97% of them singletons. Details on this clone: The same CDR3 can be traced to other DNA sequences in this sample.

The CDR3 is 14 amino acids. V was clipped by 6 bases and J by 0 bases; unmatched bases: 3. Germline CDR1 SNHLY, CDR2 FYNNEI. The TCR sequence derives from a woman aged 25 to 39 in good health. This chain uses TRBV2 with TRBJ1-1; 8 nucleotides line up with TRBD1. Sequenced material: blood. CDR3 residues: CASSRQGMNTEAFF. The CDR3 coding sequence is TGTGCCAGCAGCCGACAGGGGATGAACACTGAAGCTTTCTTT.